Given below is one T cell receptor (beta chain) in context. The target of this receptor is not known. Within one base of it there is no much larger clone, and no base qualities were kept. At the DNA level, this CDR3 is encoded by other sequences in the same sample as well. This sample was taken from a study of CD8+ T cells in alopecia areata (dated 2018 in TCRdb). Notes on the research overall: The study used high-throughput TCRbeta sequencing to examine T cell clonal expansion in alopecia areata, in both the C3H/HeJ mouse model and human patients. Scalp tissue and sorted CD4+ and CD8+ peripheral blood T cells from patchy and totalis/universalis alopecia areata patients and from healthy controls were covered by human TCRbeta sequencing. TCRbeta CDR3 regions were amplified by immunoSEQ multiplex PCR using 35 Vbeta forward and 13 Jbeta reverse primers. Clonality in the scalp was compared among normal scalp (n=4), patchy alopecia areata scalp (n=8), and alopecia totalis/universalis scalp (n=8). RNA came from the PAXgene miRNA kit for fixed scalp, the miRNeasy kit for PBMCs, and the RNeasy kit for mouse skin.

Findings and caveats that apply to the study as a whole: Compared with normal scalp, lesional scalp, particularly in alopecia totalis/universalis, had higher clonality and more expanded CD8+ clones, which suggests antigenic drive. Compared with mice, TCR sequences shared between patients were less clear, possibly partly because of HLA diversity across the patient population. Scalp TCR repertoire analysis is complicated because resident alphabeta T cells in normal human skin are also sequenced, whereas mouse skin is dominated by gammadelta T cells.

Lesional scalp punch biopsies and peripheral blood were obtained from alopecia areata patients. After PBMCs were isolated by density centrifugation and stained for CD3, CD4 and CD8, a FACSAria was used to sort CD4+ and CD8+ T cells. As part of a multicenter biomarker study, untreated alopecia areata patients were recruited. For about 5 biomarker-study patients, blood CD8+ T cells were further sorted into NKG2D-low and NKG2D-high fractions. At the junction V is shortened by 0 bases and J by 3 bases, with 9 bases in between. Based on the germline V gene (reference sequence), the CDR1 and CDR2 sequences are GTSNPN and SVGIG. The CDR3, cysteine through phenylalanine, is 13 amino acids long. This entry keeps only the CDR3 DNA: 39 bases, framed from base 1. The library was produced with the immunoSEQ multiplex PCR assay. RNA was extracted from all samples and reverse transcribed into cDNA as template for TCR sequencing. SuperScript III was used to make first-strand cDNA, primed with a 2:1 mix of oligo-dT and random hexamers. A synthetic immune receptor repertoire was used to measure amplification bias, and any remaining bias was corrected computationally. In the original analysis: Raw reads were preprocessed for error removal, and CDR3 was defined according to IMGT conventions as running from the conserved cysteine to phenylalanine. Clonality was computed by normalizing Shannon entropy by log2 of the number of productive unique TCRs and subtracting the result from 1. Whether scalp clones were CD4 or CD8 was inferred by matching scalp TCRbeta sequences against CD4 and CD8 repertoires sorted from blood. TCRdb obtained this table from immuneACCESS and retained in-frame rearrangements with V and J assigned. These tables miss some clones; where compared with another copy, unresolved V genes account for less than half of the shortfall, and the remainder is unexplained. The V and J calls and the clone size are those of that table, but D and trimming were determined from the DNA. The sample table records more than 95,000 clones; 40% to 55% of these occur just once. Of the sample, about 11% falls within the top ten clones.

This TCR was recovered from a human donor with alopecia areata. Sequencing was done on a sample of NKG2D-low CD8+ T cells sorted from blood. The sample's cell subset or site label is to be understood as: sorted CD8+ NKG2D-low blood T cells. The chain was built from TRBV30 and TRBJ2-7; TRBD2 is perhaps the D gene, given 5 matching bases. In nucleotide form, the sequence is TGTGCCTGGAGTGTAGGTGGGAGCTACGAGCAGTACTTC. Its translation reads: CAWSVGGSYEQYF.